These 18 T cell receptor beta chains share one sample of origin, sequenced in a study of long-term antiretroviral therapy in people with HIV. Survey level was the resolution at which the v3.0 immunoSEQ assay ran. TCRdb keeps only in-frame clones here, not all; method: immunoSEQ multiplex PCR. The data hold tens of thousands of clones, with around 82% observed a single time. The input for sequencing was unsorted PBMCs, taken 0.5 years after starting antiretroviral therapy. These receptors originate from a woman aged 40 to 49 with HIV.

V gene TRBV10-3 combines with J gene TRBJ1-1, with D hard to call. The CDR3 has 12 amino acids. V dropped 8 bases and J dropped 3 bases, with 10 bases sitting between them. CDR1 and CDR2 (germline): ENHRY, SYGVKD. The DNA of the CDR3 is TGTGCCATCTCCCTCGGGGACACTGAAGCTTTCTTT. This codes for CAISLGDTEAFF.

The chain is built from TRBV30 and TRBJ2-3; D is uncertain. Trimming left V 0 bases short and J 1 base short, with 11 bases between. The CDR3 contains 15 residues. Germline V lookup: CDR1 GTSNPN, CDR2 SVGIG (reference sequence). The CDR3 DNA sequence: TGTGCCTGGAGTGTCGGGCAGAGACGCACAGATACGCAGTATTTT. This codes for CAWSVGQRRTDTQYF.

This chain joins TRBV5-4 and TRBJ2-5; 9 bases match TRBD2. The germline V gene encodes CDR1 SGHNT and CDR2 YYREEE (reference sequence). The CDR3 covers 18 residues. The V segment lost 5 bases and the J segment 5 bases; nucleotides outside the gene matches: 19. Here the CDR3 DNA reads TGTGCCAGCAGTGCCACCGGGACTAGCTCTCTAATCAGGGAGACCCAGTACTTC. This gives the protein CASSATGTSSLIRETQYF.

V gene TRBV6-6 combines with J gene TRBJ2-1; 11 positions agree with TRBD1. Per the germline V gene, CDR1 is MNHNY and CDR2 is SVGAGI (reference sequence). The CDR3 runs to 15 residues. V lost 6 bases and J lost 5; bases outside the gene matches: 6. In DNA form, the CDR3 reads TGTGCCAGCAGACCGGGACAGGGGGGCCACAATGAGCAGTTCTTC. Amino acids: CASRPGQGGHNEQFF.

The chain couples TRBV9 to TRBJ2-5; tentatively, D is TRBD2 (6 bases). The CDR3 is made up of 15 amino acids. The germline gives CDR1 SGDLS, CDR2 YYNGEE. V was clipped by 5 bases and J by 5 bases, with 19 bases between them. The CDR3 coding sequence is TGTGCCAGCAGTTGGGGGGTCTCGAGTGGGGAGACCCAGTACTTC. Translation gives CASSWGVSSGETQYF.

This clone was recorded a few times. This rearrangement joins TRBV14 to TRBJ1-2; D gene ambiguous. V was clipped by 3 bases and J by 9 bases, with 14 bases between them. The CDR3 consists of 13 residues. The germline gives CDR1 SGHDN, CDR2 FVKESK. The CDR3, as DNA: TGTGCCAGCAGCCAGAATTTCGCTGGGCGCTACACCTTC. It specifies CASSQNFAGRYTF.

This rearrangement joins TRBV7-3 to TRBJ2-6, with D possibly being TRBD1 (5 bases). Trimming cost V 5 bases and J 0 bases, with 11 bases left between them. The germline gives CDR1 SGHTA, CDR2 FQGTGA. The CDR3 is made up of 16 amino acids. CDR3 nucleotide sequence: TGTGCCAGCAGCCTCCCAGGACACTCTGGGGCCAACGTCCTGACTTTC. As protein: CASSLPGHSGANVLTF.

This clone has a single count. The V gene is TRBV30, the J gene TRBJ1-1, with D possibly being TRBD1 (6 bases). The CDR3 has 13 residues. V was pared by 3 bases and J by 10 bases, with 18 bases between. Germline CDR1 is GTSNPN and CDR2 is SVGIG (reference sequence). CDR3 DNA sequence: TGTGCCTGGAGCGAAGGATTCCGGGACACAGCTTTCTTT. It is translated as CAWSEGFRDTAFF.

The V call is TRBV7-3, the J call TRBJ2-3; 14 bases line up with TRBD2. The CDR3 length is 18 residues. Germline-derived CDR1 and CDR2 are SGHTA and FQGTGA. V shed 1 base, J shed 8 bases, and the junction held 11 bases outside the gene matches. The chain's CDR3 is CASSLSPRTSGGQGTQYF. The CDR3, as DNA: TGTGCCAGCAGCTTAAGTCCCCGGACTAGCGGGGGGCAAGGTACGCAGTATTTT. Combining the CDR3 with reference TRBV7-3 and TRBJ2-3 gives the whole variable domain GAGVSQTPSNKVTEKGKYVELRCDPISGHTALYWYRQSLGQGPEFLIYFQGTGAADDSGLPNDRFFAVRPEGSVSTLKIQRTERGDSAVYLCASSLSPRTSGGQGTQYFGPGTRLTVL.

V gene TRBV11-2 combines with J gene TRBJ1-3; the match to TRBD1 covers 8 bases. This CDR3 region has 16 residues. Germline V gene data show CDR1 as SGHAT and CDR2 as FQNNGV. V trimming: 0 bases; J trimming: 3 bases; junction bases outside the gene matches: 4. DNA of the CDR3: TGTGCCAGCAGCTTAGATCAGGGGGCACTTGGAAACACCATATATTTT. Translating gives CASSLDQGALGNTIYF. Drawing the rest from reference TRBV11-2 and TRBJ1-3, the complete variable domain is EAGVAQSPRYKIIEKRQSVAFWCNPISGHATLYWYQQILGQGPKLLIQFQNNGVVDDSQLPKDRFSAERLKGVDSTLKIQPAKLEDSAVYLCASSLDQGALGNTIYFGEGSWLTVV.

V usage is TRBV10-3 and J usage is TRBJ1-5; 8 bases line up with TRBD1. V shed 11 bases and J 2 bases; nucleotides not matched to a gene: 11. This CDR3 contains 15 residues. CDR1 is ENHRY, CDR2 SYGVKD, per germline. CDR3 in amino acids: CAVKSGGAGNQPQHF. CDR3 DNA: TGTGCCGTTAAATCAGGGGGCGCCGGCAATCAGCCCCAGCATTTT.

This clone was found a few times. This rearrangement joins TRBV7-2 to TRBJ1-2; 9 positions agree with TRBD1. CDR1 and CDR2 from the germline V gene are SGHTA and FQGNSA. The CDR3 sequence is 19 residues long. With V trimmed by 3 bases and J by 6 bases, 20 bases remained unmatched. CDR3 sequence (DNA): TGTGCCAGCAGCTTCAAACCGAACCCTAGGACAGGGGCAGGGGATGGCTACACCTTC. It specifies CASSFKPNPRTGAGDGYTF.

The rearrangement links TRBV30 to TRBJ2-2, with D possibly matching TRBD1 (6 bases). Between the trimmed V and J ends, which lost 0 bases and 13 bases, there was a span of 12 bases. The CDR3 is 12 residues long. The germline V gene encodes CDR1 GTSNPN and CDR2 SVGIG (reference sequence). The CDR3 reads CAWSVQGGVLFF. DNA for the CDR3: TGTGCCTGGAGTGTACAGGGTGGTGTGCTGTTTTTT.

V is TRBV11-2 and J is TRBJ1-1; D ambiguous. The CDR3 has 14 residues. Germline CDR1 reads SGHAT; CDR2 reads FQNNGV. V was cut by 2 bases and J by 1 base, with 8 bases left in between. CDR3 DNA: TGTGCCAGCAGCTTAAGTAGACAGAACACTGAAGCTTTCTTT. Amino acids: CASSLSRQNTEAFF.

This chain connects TRBV5-1 to TRBJ2-1; 9 positions agree with TRBD2. Per the germline V gene, CDR1 is SGHRS and CDR2 is YFSETQ. The V segment lost 4 bases and the J segment 10 bases; nucleotides outside the gene matches: 18. This CDR3 has 17 residues. The DNA for the CDR3 is TGCGCCAGCAGCACCCGGGGGGGTAGCGGGGGTGCCGGGGAGCAGTTCTTC. Translation gives CASSTRGGSGGAGEQFF.

The chain is built from TRBV30 and TRBJ2-3, with D possibly TRBD2 on 7 matching bases. From germline, CDR1 is GTSNPN and CDR2 SVGIG (reference sequence). CDR3 length equals 13 residues. V lost 3 bases, J lost 8 bases, and 15 bases lay in between. The CDR3 loop reads CAWSVGGRGTQYF. CDR3 nucleotides: TGTGCCTGGAGCGTCGGGGGGCGCGGTACGCAGTATTTT.

The J gene is TRBJ2-1, the V gene TRBV18, with TRBD2 matching 8 bases. Per germline, CDR1 KGHSH and CDR2 LQKENI. With V trimmed by 3 bases and J by 6 bases, 4 bases remained unmatched. The CDR3 totals 14 residues. CDR3 coding DNA: TGTGCCAGCTCACCCCAGACTAGCGCCAATGAGCAGTTCTTC. Its protein product is CASSPQTSANEQFF.

The J gene is TRBJ1-1, the V gene TRBV28; D call uncertain. The germline V gene encodes CDR1 MDHEN and CDR2 SYDVKM. The CDR3 length is 13 residues. Trimming removed 5 bases from V and 5 bases from J, with 12 bases in between. In DNA, the CDR3 is TGTGCCAGCAGTCTCATAAGGGAGACTGAAGCTTTCTTT. Protein: CASSLIRETEAFF.